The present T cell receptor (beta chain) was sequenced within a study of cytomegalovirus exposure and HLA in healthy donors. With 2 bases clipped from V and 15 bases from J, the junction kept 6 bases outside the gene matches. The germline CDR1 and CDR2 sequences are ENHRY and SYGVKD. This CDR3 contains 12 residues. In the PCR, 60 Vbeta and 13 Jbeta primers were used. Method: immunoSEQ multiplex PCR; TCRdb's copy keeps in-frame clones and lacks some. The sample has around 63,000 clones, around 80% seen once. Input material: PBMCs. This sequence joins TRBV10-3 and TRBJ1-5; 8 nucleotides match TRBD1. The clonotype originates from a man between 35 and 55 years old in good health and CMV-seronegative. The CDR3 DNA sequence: TGTGCCATCAGTGAGACAGGGGGTATTTCGCATTTT. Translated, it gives CAISETGGISHF.